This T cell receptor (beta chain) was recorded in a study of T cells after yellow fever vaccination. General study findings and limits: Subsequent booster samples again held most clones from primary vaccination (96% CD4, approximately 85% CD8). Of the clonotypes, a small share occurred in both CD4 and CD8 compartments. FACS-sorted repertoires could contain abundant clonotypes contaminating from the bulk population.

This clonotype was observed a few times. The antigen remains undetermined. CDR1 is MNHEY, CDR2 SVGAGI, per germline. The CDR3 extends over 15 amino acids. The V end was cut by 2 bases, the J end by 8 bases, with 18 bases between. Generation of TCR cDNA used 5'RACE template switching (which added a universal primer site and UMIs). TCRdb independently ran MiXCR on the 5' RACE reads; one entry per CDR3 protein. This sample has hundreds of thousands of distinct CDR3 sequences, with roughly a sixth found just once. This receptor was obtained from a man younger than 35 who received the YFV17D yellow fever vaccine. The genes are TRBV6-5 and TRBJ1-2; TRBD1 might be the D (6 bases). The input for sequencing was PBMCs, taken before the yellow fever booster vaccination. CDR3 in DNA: TGTGCCAGCAGTTACGACCAGGGGTTTCTAAAGGGCTACACCTTC. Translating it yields CASSYDQGFLKGYTF.